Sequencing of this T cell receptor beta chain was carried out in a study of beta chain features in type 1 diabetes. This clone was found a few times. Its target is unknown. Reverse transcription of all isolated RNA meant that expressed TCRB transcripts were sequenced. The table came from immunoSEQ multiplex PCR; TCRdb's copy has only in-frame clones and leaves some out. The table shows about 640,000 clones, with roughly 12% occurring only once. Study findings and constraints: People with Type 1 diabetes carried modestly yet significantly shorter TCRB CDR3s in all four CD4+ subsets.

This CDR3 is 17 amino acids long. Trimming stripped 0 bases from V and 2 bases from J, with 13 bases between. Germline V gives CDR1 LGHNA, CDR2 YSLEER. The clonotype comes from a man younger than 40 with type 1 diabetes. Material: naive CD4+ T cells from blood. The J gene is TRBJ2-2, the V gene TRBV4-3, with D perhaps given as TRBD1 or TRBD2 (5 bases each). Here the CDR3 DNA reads TGCGCCAGCAGCCAAGATCCGGGACGGATTAACACCGGGGAGCTGTTTTTT. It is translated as CASSQDPGRINTGELFF.